This is a list of T cell receptor beta chains from one sample in a study of vaccination and CD4 T cells after COVID-19. TCRdb recomputed calls from the PCR reads with MiXCR, one row per CDR3 protein. The sample records about 7,000 distinct CDR3 sequences, over 25% being singletons. Their specific antigens are unknown. The specimen was CD4+ T cells from blood, cultured in vitro, collected after SARS-CoV-2 vaccination. The origin of the receptors is a human donor who had recovered from COVID-19. Both conserved end residues are part of each CDR3. The D gene is left open where the match is weak. Clone sizes are given selectively: once, few, many, or a class where the clone is expanded.

v_gene	abundance	d_gene	j_gene	CDR3aa	CDR3nt
TRBV7-9	.	.	TRBJ1-5	CASSLSKQPQHF	TGTGCCAGCAGCTTGTCAAAACAGCCCCAGCATTTT
TRBV10-3	few	TRBD1	TRBJ2-7	CAISSPRDRYYEQYF	TGTGCCATCAGTAGTCCCCGGGACAGGTACTACGAGCAGTACTTC
TRBV28	few	TRBD2	TRBJ2-1	CASSGGGGNEQFF	TGTGCCAGCAGTGGGGGGGGAGGCAATGAGCAGTTCTTC
TRBV24-1	few	TRBD1	TRBJ1-5	CATSEPGTGENQPQHF	TGTGCCACCAGTGAACCCGGGACAGGGGAGAATCAGCCCCAGCATTTT
TRBV28	.	TRBD2	TRBJ2-7	CASSQGGDYTYEQYF	TGTGCCAGCAGTCAAGGCGGGGACTACACCTACGAGCAGTACTTC
TRBV6-2/TRBV6-3	few	.	TRBJ2-1	CASSYPSGKLYNEQFF	TGTGCCAGCAGTTACCCATCAGGCAAGCTCTACAATGAGCAGTTCTTC
TRBV5-5	.	.	TRBJ1-2	CASSFGAGYGYTF	TGTGCCAGCAGCTTCGGGGCGGGCTATGGCTACACCTTC
TRBV28	.	.	TRBJ1-5	CASRGGGNQPQHF	TGTGCCAGCAGGGGAGGGGGGAATCAGCCCCAGCATTTT
TRBV21-1	medium-sized	.	TRBJ2-1	CAGERGGPYNEQFF	TGTGCCGGGGAACGGGGGGGCCCCTACAATGAGCAGTTCTTC
TRBV27	medium-sized	.	TRBJ2-1	CASRRITTEQFF	TGTGCCAGCCGACGAATAACAACTGAGCAGTTCTTC
TRBV27	.	.	TRBJ2-1	CASSFRPYNEQFF	TGTGCCAGCAGTTTTCGGCCTTACAATGAGCAGTTCTTC
TRBV10-1	few	.	TRBJ2-3	CASSTPADTDTQYF	TGCGCCAGTTCTACCCCAGCGGACACAGATACGCAGTATTTT
TRBV7-2	medium-sized	.	TRBJ1-5	CASSLRGEQPQHF	TGTGCCAGCAGCTTACGAGGGGAGCAGCCCCAGCATTTT
TRBV20-1	medium-sized	.	TRBJ1-5	CSARWDRGRQPQHF	TGCAGTGCTAGATGGGACCGGGGTCGTCAGCCCCAGCATTTT
TRBV6-1	.	.	TRBJ2-3	CASKDIMRTDTQYF	TGTGCCAGCAAAGACATAATGCGCACAGATACGCAGTATTTT
TRBV19	once	TRBD2	TRBJ2-1	CASSTSGSSRTYNEQFF	TGTGCCAGTAGTACTAGCGGGAGCAGTAGGACCTACAATGAGCAGTTCTTC
TRBV7-2	.	.	TRBJ1-6	CASSPKGRGPAPLHF	TGTGCCAGCAGCCCGAAGGGACGGGGGCCTGCACCCCTCCACTTT
TRBV10-1	few	.	TRBJ1-5	CASSEGTGNQPQHF	TGCGCCAGCAGTGAGGGCACAGGGAATCAGCCCCAGCATTTT
TRBV29-1	few	.	TRBJ2-2	CSVTANHGELFF	TGCAGCGTGACGGCGAACCACGGGGAGCTGTTTTTT
TRBV5-4	few	.	TRBJ1-2	CASSRPGLVNYGYTF	TGTGCCAGCAGCCGGCCGGGTCTCGTTAACTATGGCTACACCTTC
TRBV6-1	.	.	TRBJ1-6	CASSRSDSPLHF	TGTGCCAGCAGCAGGAGTGATTCACCCCTCCACTTT
TRBV6-5	few	TRBD2	TRBJ2-7	CASSYSPGTSGSYEQYF	TGTGCCAGCAGTTACTCCCCCGGGACTAGCGGGAGCTACGAGCAGTACTTC
TRBV20-1	.	TRBD1	TRBJ1-1	CSARDRSRGTEAFF	TGCAGTGCTAGAGACCGTAGCAGGGGGACTGAAGCTTTCTTT
TRBV5-4	.	TRBD1	TRBJ2-7	CASRPSGTGTYEQYF	TGTGCCAGCAGGCCCTCCGGGACAGGGACTTACGAGCAGTACTTC
TRBV28	.	.	TRBJ2-6	CASSLDRWGSGANVLTF	TGTGCCAGCAGTTTAGACCGGTGGGGATCTGGGGCCAACGTCCTGACTTTC
TRBV6-5	.	.	TRBJ2-1	CASSYSSGPAFNEQFF	TGTGCCAGCAGTTACTCCTCGGGCCCCGCTTTCAATGAGCAGTTCTTC
TRBV28	.	TRBD2	TRBJ2-7	CASRPGTSGYEQYF	TGTGCCAGCAGGCCTGGGACTAGCGGCTACGAGCAGTACTTC
TRBV19	few	.	TRBJ2-3	CASSISPDTQYF	TGTGCCAGTAGTATATCCCCAGATACGCAGTATTTT
TRBV19	medium-sized	TRBD2	TRBJ2-7	CASSRTAPGLADSYEQYF	TGTGCCAGTAGCCGGACAGCTCCGGGACTAGCGGACTCCTACGAGCAGTACTTC
TRBV7-3	.	.	TRBJ1-1	CASSLSGKQNTEAFF	TGTGCCAGCAGCCTGTCGGGGAAACAGAACACTGAAGCTTTCTTT
TRBV15	few	TRBD1	TRBJ1-1	CATSRVGTGNTEAFF	TGTGCCACCAGCAGAGTTGGGACAGGCAACACTGAAGCTTTCTTT
TRBV6-1	.	TRBD1	TRBJ1-5	CASSGQGFSNQPQHF	TGTGCCAGCAGTGGACAGGGATTTAGCAATCAGCCCCAGCATTTT
TRBV20-1	few	.	TRBJ1-6	CSASNRNNSPLHF	TGCAGTGCTAGTAACAGAAATAATTCACCCCTCCACTTT
TRBV6-2/TRBV6-3	.	.	TRBJ2-7	CASSYGGRSTYEQYF	TGTGCCAGCAGTTACGGAGGCAGGTCCACCTACGAGCAGTACTTC
TRBV15	few	TRBD1	TRBJ1-1	CATSRRTGVMNTEAFF	TGTGCCACCAGCAGACGGACAGGGGTCATGAACACTGAAGCTTTCTTT
TRBV6-4	medium-sized	.	TRBJ1-6	CASSRQFNNSPLHF	TGTGCCAGCAGTCGACAGTTCAATAATTCACCCCTCCACTTT
TRBV7-2	.	TRBD2	TRBJ2-5	CASSSGWPGLAHVETQYF	TGTGCCAGCAGCTCCGGTTGGCCGGGACTAGCCCACGTGGAGACCCAGTACTTC
TRBV6-1	medium-sized	.	TRBJ1-2	CATTGSGGARGYTF	TGTGCCACCACTGGATCGGGAGGCGCGCGGGGCTACACCTTC
TRBV4-1	.	.	TRBJ2-3	CASSQARRPDTQYF	TGCGCCAGCAGCCAAGCTAGGAGGCCAGATACGCAGTATTTT
TRBV7-6	.	.	TRBJ2-2	CASSTWSGELFF	TGTGCCAGCAGCACGTGGTCGGGGGAGCTGTTTTTT
TRBV7-2	medium-sized	.	TRBJ2-5	CASSRGSQETQYF	TGTGCCAGCAGCAGGGGGTCCCAAGAGACCCAGTACTTC
TRBV27	medium-sized	TRBD1	TRBJ1-2	CASSRAGGYGYTF	TGTGCCAGCAGTCGGGCAGGGGGCTATGGCTACACCTTC
TRBV27	few	TRBD1	TRBJ2-5	CASSFVGRGQQQETQYF	TGTGCCAGCAGTTTTGTTGGTAGGGGACAGCAGCAAGAGACCCAGTACTTC
TRBV6-1	medium-sized	.	TRBJ2-1	CASTKRQAGVDNEQFF	TGTGCCAGCACCAAGCGCCAAGCAGGGGTCGACAATGAGCAGTTCTTC
TRBV10-3	.	.	TRBJ2-5	CAIKDSIGETQYF	TGTGCCATCAAGGACTCAATAGGGGAGACCCAGTACTTC
TRBV10-1	few	.	TRBJ2-3	CASSEPPDTQYF	TGCGCCAGCAGTGAGCCCCCAGATACGCAGTATTTT
TRBV6-1	.	TRBD2	TRBJ2-3	CASSPLAGAPSTDTQYF	TGTGCCAGCAGCCCACTAGCGGGGGCCCCTAGCACAGATACGCAGTATTTT
TRBV28	.	TRBD1	TRBJ1-1	CVSSSPGTGGPNTEAFF	TGTGTCAGCAGTTCACCAGGGACAGGGGGCCCGAACACTGAAGCTTTCTTT
TRBV2	.	.	TRBJ1-2	CASSDTGRHYTF	TGTGCCAGCAGTGATACCGGCAGACACTACACCTTC
TRBV4-2	.	.	TRBJ2-1	CASSQDEGLTHYNEQFF	TGTGCCAGCAGCCAAGATGAGGGCCTAACCCATTACAATGAGCAGTTCTTC
TRBV7-2	.	TRBD2	TRBJ2-1	CASSWQTSASYNEQFF	TGTGCCAGCAGCTGGCAAACTAGCGCCTCCTACAATGAGCAGTTCTTC
TRBV7-9	medium-sized	TRBD2	TRBJ2-5	CASSLRGTSGGAIKQETQYF	TGTGCCAGCAGCTTACGCGGGACTAGCGGGGGGGCCATAAAACAAGAGACCCAGTACTTC
TRBV20-1	large	.	TRBJ1-6	CSARDAQGSNSPLHF	TGCAGTGCTAGAGATGCCCAAGGATCCAATTCACCCCTCCACTTT
TRBV19	few	TRBD1	TRBJ1-1	CASIDPQGATEAFF	TGTGCCAGTATCGACCCCCAGGGGGCAACTGAAGCTTTCTTT
TRBV20-1	.	TRBD2	TRBJ2-3	CSVEGRGTDTQYF	TGCAGTGTGGAAGGGAGGGGAACAGATACGCAGTATTTT
TRBV7-9	few	TRBD2	TRBJ2-3	CASSLGGGGGSTSTDTQYF	TGTGCCAGCAGCTTGGGCGGCGGGGGAGGATCCACTAGCACAGATACGCAGTATTTT
TRBV5-5	.	.	TRBJ2-7	CASSFGLQGYEQYF	TGTGCCAGCAGCTTCGGGCTGCAGGGCTACGAGCAGTACTTC